The 4 T cell receptor beta chains given below trace back to one sample, sequenced in a study of beta chain features in type 1 diabetes. These TCRs are of unknown antigen specificity. As every portion of the isolated RNA was reverse transcribed, the sequencing read expressed TCRB transcripts. Clones were read by immunoSEQ multiplex PCR, and TCRdb kept only the in-frame ones, dropping some. The sample lists about 150,000 clones; 10% were seen once. Broader study findings: In every one of the four CD4+ subsets, TCRB CDR3s were moderately but significantly shorter in Type 1 diabetes patients.

The sequencing sample was made of central memory CD4+ T cells from blood. These TCRs come from a man aged 25 to 40 with type 1 diabetes.

This sequence joins TRBV2 and TRBJ1-1; D uncertain. Trimming stripped 5 bases from V and 1 base from J, with 14 bases between. CDR1 and CDR2 from the germline V gene are SNHLY and FYNNEI. The CDR3 spans 15 residues. CDR3: CASSIGSPSNTEAFF. The CDR3 nucleotides read TGTGCCAGCAGTATTGGCAGTCCGTCGAACACTGAAGCTTTCTTT.

This clone came up many times. The chain is built from TRBV20-1 and TRBJ2-7; 9 bases align to TRBD1. The CDR3 sequence is 11 residues long. From germline, CDR1 is DFQATT and CDR2 SNEGSKA (reference sequence). J was trimmed by 5 bases and V by 7 bases; bases with no gene match: 3. The chain's CDR3 is CSGGTGNEQYF. The DNA for the CDR3 is TGCAGTGGGGGGACAGGGAACGAGCAGTACTTC.

The gene calls are TRBV7-9 and TRBJ2-4; perhaps TRBD1 as D (5 bases). Germline lookup yields CDR1 SEHNR and CDR2 FQNEAQ (reference sequence). V was shortened by 5 bases and J by 1 base, with 15 bases between the two germline ends. The CDR3 covers 16 residues. The CDR3: CASSRDSNGAKNIQYF. In DNA, the CDR3 is TGTGCCAGCAGCCGTGACAGCAACGGTGCCAAAAACATTCAGTACTTC.

CDR3 protein: CASSENSAGEKAFF. The CDR3 DNA follows: TGTGCCAGCAGTGAAAACTCCGCCGGGGAAAAAGCTTTCTTT. This chain uses TRBV28 with TRBJ1-1; D ambiguous. From germline, CDR1 is MDHEN and CDR2 SYDVKM. The ends were cut back, 5 bases at V and 9 bases at J, with 19 bases in the middle. The CDR3 runs 14 residues.